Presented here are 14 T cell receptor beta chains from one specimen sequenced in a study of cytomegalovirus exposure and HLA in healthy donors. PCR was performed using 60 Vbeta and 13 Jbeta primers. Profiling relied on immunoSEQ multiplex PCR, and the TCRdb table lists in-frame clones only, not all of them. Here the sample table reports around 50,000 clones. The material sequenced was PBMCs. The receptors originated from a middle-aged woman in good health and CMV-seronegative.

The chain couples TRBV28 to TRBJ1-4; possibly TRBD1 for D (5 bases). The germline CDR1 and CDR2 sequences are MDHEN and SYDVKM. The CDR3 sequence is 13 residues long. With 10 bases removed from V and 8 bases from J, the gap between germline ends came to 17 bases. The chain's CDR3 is CAICGGLGEKLFF. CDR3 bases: TGTGCCATCTGCGGGGGATTGGGAGAAAAACTGTTTTTT.

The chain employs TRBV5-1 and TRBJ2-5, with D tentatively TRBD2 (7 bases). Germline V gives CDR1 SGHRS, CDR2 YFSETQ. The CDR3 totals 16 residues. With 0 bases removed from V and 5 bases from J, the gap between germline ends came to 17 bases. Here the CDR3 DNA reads TGCGCCAGCAGCTTGGCTGGTGGGGGGGCCCGGGAGACCCAGTACTTC. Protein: CASSLAGGGARETQYF.

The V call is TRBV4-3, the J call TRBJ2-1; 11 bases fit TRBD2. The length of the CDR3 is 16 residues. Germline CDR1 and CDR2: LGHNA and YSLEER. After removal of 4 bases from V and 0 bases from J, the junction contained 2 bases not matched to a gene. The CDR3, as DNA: TGCGCCAGCAGCCCTGGACTAGCGGGCTCCTACAATGAGCAGTTCTTC. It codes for CASSPGLAGSYNEQFF.

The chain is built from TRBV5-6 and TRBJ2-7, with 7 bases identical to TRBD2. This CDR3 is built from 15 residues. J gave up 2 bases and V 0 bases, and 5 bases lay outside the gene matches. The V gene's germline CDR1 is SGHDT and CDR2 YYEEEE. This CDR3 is CASSLGRGRAYEQYF. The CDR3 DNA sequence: TGTGCCAGCAGCTTGGGTCGAGGGAGGGCCTACGAGCAGTACTTC.

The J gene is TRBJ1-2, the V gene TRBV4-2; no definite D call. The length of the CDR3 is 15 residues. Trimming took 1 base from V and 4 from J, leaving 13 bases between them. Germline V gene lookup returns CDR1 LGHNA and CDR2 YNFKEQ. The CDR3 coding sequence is TGTGCCAGCAGCCAAGTAGGTAGCCCCTCCTATGGCTACACCTTC. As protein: CASSQVGSPSYGYTF.

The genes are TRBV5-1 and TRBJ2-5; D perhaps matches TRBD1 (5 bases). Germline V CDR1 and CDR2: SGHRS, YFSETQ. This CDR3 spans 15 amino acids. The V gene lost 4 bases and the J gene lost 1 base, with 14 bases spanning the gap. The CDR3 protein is CASSADPGFQETQYF. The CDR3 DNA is TGCGCCAGCAGCGCAGACCCAGGGTTCCAAGAGACCCAGTACTTC. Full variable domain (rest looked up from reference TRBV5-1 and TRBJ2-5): KAGVTQTPRYLIKTRGQQVTLSCSPISGHRSVSWYQQTPGQGLQFLFEYFSETQRNKGNFPGRFSGRQFSNSRSEMNVSTLELGDSALYLCASSADPGFQETQYFGPGTRLLVL.

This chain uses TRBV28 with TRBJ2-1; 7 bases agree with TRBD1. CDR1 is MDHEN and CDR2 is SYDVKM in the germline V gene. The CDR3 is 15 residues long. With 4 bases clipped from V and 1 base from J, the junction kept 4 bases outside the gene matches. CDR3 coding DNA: TGTGCCAGCAGTTCCCCGGGACAGTCCTACAATGAGCAGTTCTTC. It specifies CASSSPGQSYNEQFF.

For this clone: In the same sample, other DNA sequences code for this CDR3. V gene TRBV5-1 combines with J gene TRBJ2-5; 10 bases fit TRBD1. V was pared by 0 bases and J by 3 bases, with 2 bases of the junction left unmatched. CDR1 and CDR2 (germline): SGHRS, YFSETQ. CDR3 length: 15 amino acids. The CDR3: CASSLAGQGEETQYF. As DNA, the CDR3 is TGCGCCAGCAGCTTGGCCGGACAGGGGGAAGAGACCCAGTACTTC. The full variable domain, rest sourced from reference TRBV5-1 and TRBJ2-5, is KAGVTQTPRYLIKTRGQQVTLSCSPISGHRSVSWYQQTPGQGLQFLFEYFSETQRNKGNFPGRFSGRQFSNSRSEMNVSTLELGDSALYLCASSLAGQGEETQYFGPGTRLLVL.

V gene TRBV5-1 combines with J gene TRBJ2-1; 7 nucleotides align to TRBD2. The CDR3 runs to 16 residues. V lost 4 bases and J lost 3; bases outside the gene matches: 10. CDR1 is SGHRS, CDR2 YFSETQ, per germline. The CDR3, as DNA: TGCGCCAGCAGCCCCTGGGGGAGGGCCAGCTACAATGAGCAGTTCTTC. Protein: CASSPWGRASYNEQFF.

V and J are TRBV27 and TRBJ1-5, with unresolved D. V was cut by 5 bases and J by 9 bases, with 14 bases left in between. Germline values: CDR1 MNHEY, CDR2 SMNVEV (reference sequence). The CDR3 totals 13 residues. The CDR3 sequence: CASSIGPGGPQHF. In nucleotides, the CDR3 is TGTGCCAGCAGTATCGGACCTGGAGGGCCCCAGCATTTT.

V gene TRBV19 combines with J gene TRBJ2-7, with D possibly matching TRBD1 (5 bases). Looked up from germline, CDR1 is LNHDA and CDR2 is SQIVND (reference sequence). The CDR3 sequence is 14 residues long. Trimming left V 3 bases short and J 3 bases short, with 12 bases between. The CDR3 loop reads CASSIRDSRYEQYF. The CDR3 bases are TGTGCCAGTAGTATTCGAGACAGTCGCTACGAGCAGTACTTC.

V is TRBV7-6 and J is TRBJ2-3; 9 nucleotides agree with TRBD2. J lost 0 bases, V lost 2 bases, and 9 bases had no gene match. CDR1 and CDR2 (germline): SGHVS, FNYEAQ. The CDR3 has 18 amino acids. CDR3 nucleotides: TGTGCCAGCAGCTTACGGGCGGGAGGGGGAAAGAGCACAGATACGCAGTATTTT. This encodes CASSLRAGGGKSTDTQYF.

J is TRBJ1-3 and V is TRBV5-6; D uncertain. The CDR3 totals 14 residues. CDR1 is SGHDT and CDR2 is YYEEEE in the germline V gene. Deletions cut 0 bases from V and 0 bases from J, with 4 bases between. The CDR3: CASSLDLSGNTIYF. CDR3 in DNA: TGTGCCAGCAGCTTGGATCTCTCTGGAAACACCATATATTTT.

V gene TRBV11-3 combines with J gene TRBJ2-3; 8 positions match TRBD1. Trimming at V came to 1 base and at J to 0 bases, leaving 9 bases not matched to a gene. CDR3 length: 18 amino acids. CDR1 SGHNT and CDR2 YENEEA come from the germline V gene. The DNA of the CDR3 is TGTGCCAGCAGCTTAGGAGAATTCGGGGACAGGAGCACAGATACGCAGTATTTT. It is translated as CASSLGEFGDRSTDTQYF.